This T cell receptor beta chain derives from a study of cytomegalovirus exposure and HLA in healthy donors. Study-level findings and limits: A missense DCLRE1C variant was associated with V- and J-gene trimming of TCR beta chains in a later analysis, and an independent cohort replicated the association.

A note on this clone: The antigen is undetermined.

Both 60 Vbeta primers and 13 Jbeta primers went into the PCR. Clones were read by immunoSEQ multiplex PCR, and TCRdb kept only the in-frame ones, dropping some. The sample carries tens of thousands of clones, 60% to 80% recorded once. The V end lost 4 bases, the J end lost 3 bases, and 7 bases lay between the germline ends. CDR1 and CDR2 from the germline V gene are MNHNS and SASEGT. The CDR3 contains 12 residues. The sequence was obtained from a woman aged 50 to 60 in good health and CMV-seropositive. The chain employs TRBV6-1 and TRBJ2-7; D remains ambiguous. Source material: PBMCs. The CDR3 is CASSGPYYEQYF. The CDR3 coding sequence is TGTGCCAGCAGTGGCCCCTACTACGAGCAGTACTTC.